This is a list of T cell receptor beta chains from one sample in a study of blood T cell repertoires in COVID-19. Using immunoSEQ multiplex PCR, the repertoire was profiled, and TCRdb retains in-frame clones only, with some absent. The table shows approximately 150,000 clones, with around four fifths occurring only once. The sample taken for sequencing was peripheral blood. The source of these receptors is a woman of 80 years or more with COVID-19, enrolled during active disease. The CDR3 runs from the conserved cysteine through the conserved F or W. Each record gives: V gene, D gene, clone size, J gene, CDR3 protein, CDR3 DNA. The D gene is left open where the match is weak. Rows give clone size only sometimes, using once, few, many, or a class for an expanded clone.

>TRBV7-6|TRBD1|few|TRBJ2-1
CASSYRPGQGNEQFF
TGTGCCAGCAGCTATAGGCCGGGACAGGGGAATGAGCAGTTCTTC
>TRBV7-9|TRBD1|.|TRBJ1-2
CASSSQQGMDGYTF
TGTGCCAGCAGCTCACAACAGGGGATGGATGGCTACACCTTC
>TRBV11-2|.|few|TRBJ1-3
CASSFTAISGNTIYF
TGTGCCAGCAGCTTTACAGCCATCTCTGGAAACACCATATATTTT
>TRBV5-1|.|.|TRBJ2-7
CASSLVAVQYF
TGCGCCAGCAGCTTGGTGGCAGTGCAGTACTTC
>TRBV4-2|TRBD1|.|TRBJ1-5
CASSQTGASNQPQHF
TGTGCCAGCAGCCAAACAGGGGCTAGCAATCAGCCCCAGCATTTT
>TRBV28|.|.|TRBJ1-6
CASSRPAGGSPLHF
TGTGCCAGCAGTCGGCCGGCGGGGGGATCACCCCTCCACTTT
>TRBV5-1|.|.|TRBJ1-1
CASSFLGGNTEAFF
TGCGCCAGCAGCTTTTTAGGGGGGAACACTGAAGCTTTCTTT
>TRBV3-1/TRBV3-2|.|.|TRBJ1-1
CASNGGTTEAFF
TGTGCCAGCAACGGGGGGACAACTGAAGCTTTCTTT
>TRBV20-1|.|.|TRBJ1-2
CSASPTERGYTF
TGCAGTGCTAGTCCGACAGAGAGAGGCTACACCTTC
>TRBV19|.|.|TRBJ2-7
CASSLGNTYEQYF
TGTGCCAGTAGTTTGGGCAACACCTACGAGCAGTACTTC
>TRBV4-2|TRBD2|.|TRBJ2-1
CASSQVPSGLNNEQFF
TGTGCCAGCAGCCAAGTCCCTAGCGGGTTAAACAATGAGCAGTTCTTC
>TRBV5-4|.|once|TRBJ1-4
CASSPGVRAGNEKLFF
TGTGCCAGCAGCCCAGGGGTAAGGGCCGGTAATGAAAAACTGTTTTTT
>TRBV4-1|.|.|TRBJ2-3
CASSLGLPTDTQYF
TGCGCCAGCAGCCTGGGACTTCCCACAGATACGCAGTATTTT
>TRBV7-2|.|.|TRBJ2-1
CASSPASGRQFF
TGTGCCAGCAGCCCCGCCAGCGGTAGACAGTTCTTC
>TRBV4-1|TRBD1|once|TRBJ1-3
CASSQRTGADTIYF
TGCGCCAGCAGCCAAAGGACAGGGGCGGACACCATATATTTT
>TRBV6-5|.|.|TRBJ1-4
CASIDEVEKLFF
TGTGCCAGCATCGATGAGGTAGAAAAACTGTTTTTT
>TRBV28|TRBD1|.|TRBJ1-4
CASSQGQGREKLFF
TGTGCCAGCAGTCAAGGACAGGGCAGAGAAAAACTGTTTTTT
>TRBV10-2|TRBD1|.|TRBJ1-1
CASTLQGETEAFF
TGCGCCAGCACACTACAGGGGGAGACTGAAGCTTTCTTT
>TRBV2|.|.|TRBJ1-5
CASATGNGNQPQHF
TGTGCCTCAGCAACGGGTAACGGCAATCAGCCCCAGCATTTT
>TRBV28|.|.|TRBJ2-7
CASSPKYEQYF
TGTGCCAGCAGTCCTAAATACGAGCAGTACTTC
>TRBV15|TRBD1|once|TRBJ2-7
CATSRGIAGTAGRVEQYF
TGTGCCACCAGCAGAGGGATCGCCGGGACAGCCGGGCGAGTCGAGCAGTACTTC
>TRBV7-9|.|.|TRBJ1-4
CASSSPVGTNEKLFF
TGTGCCAGCAGCTCCCCCGTCGGAACTAATGAAAAACTGTTTTTT
>TRBV3-1/TRBV3-2|.|.|TRBJ2-1
CASSQGGLLADNEQFF
TGTGCCAGCAGCCAAGGGGGGCTGCTAGCGGACAATGAGCAGTTCTTC
>TRBV5-5|.|once|TRBJ1-5
CASSYWATKGRNQPQHF
TGTGCCAGCAGCTATTGGGCGACCAAAGGGAGAAATCAGCCCCAGCATTTT
>TRBV24-1|TRBD1|.|TRBJ1-1
CATSGGPGTANTEAFF
TGTGCCACCAGTGGTGGGCCTGGGACAGCAAACACTGAAGCTTTCTTT
>TRBV6-6|TRBD1|.|TRBJ1-1
CASSPRQGTEAFF
TGTGCCAGCAGTCCTCGACAGGGAACTGAAGCTTTCTTT
>TRBV25-1|.|.|TRBJ2-1
CASSEFLGIGNNEQFF
TGTGCCAGCAGTGAATTTCTCGGGATAGGGAACAATGAGCAGTTCTTC
>TRBV3-1/TRBV3-2|.|few|TRBJ1-1
CASSQDRGSNTEAFF
TGTGCCAGCAGCCAAGATAGGGGAAGCAACACTGAAGCTTTCTTT
>TRBV5-1|.|once|TRBJ1-5
CASSLQGPPQHF
TGCGCCAGCAGCCTGCAGGGGCCGCCCCAGCATTTT
>TRBV4-2|.|.|TRBJ1-2
CASSQGAAGSYGYTF
TGTGCCAGCAGCCAAGGAGCTGCGGGAAGCTATGGCTACACCTTC
>TRBV19|TRBD1|few|TRBJ2-7
CASSTLAQGDEQYF
TGTGCCAGTAGTACGCTCGCTCAGGGGGACGAGCAGTACTTC
>TRBV4-1|.|.|TRBJ2-3
CASSQEGRGTAQYF
TGCGCCAGCAGCCAAGAAGGGCGCGGGACGGCGCAGTATTTT
>TRBV3-1/TRBV3-2|.|.|TRBJ1-1
CASSPAGQGTEAFF
TGTGCCAGCAGCCCGGCGGGGCAGGGAACTGAAGCTTTCTTT
>TRBV14|.|.|TRBJ2-3
CASSHTSGSDTQYF
TGTGCCAGCAGCCATACTTCAGGGTCCGATACGCAGTATTTT
>TRBV12-5|.|.|TRBJ2-7
CASALQGIGEQYF
TGTGCTAGTGCCCTTCAGGGGATTGGCGAGCAGTACTTC
>TRBV6-2/TRBV6-3|.|.|TRBJ2-1
CASSYYGLDYNEQFF
TGTGCCAGCAGTTACTACGGACTGGACTACAATGAGCAGTTCTTC
>TRBV28|TRBD1|.|TRBJ1-2
CASSPTGRYGYTF
TGTGCCAGCAGTCCGACAGGGCGCTATGGCTACACCTTC
>TRBV3-1/TRBV3-2|.|once|TRBJ2-7
CASSQDPGTSSYEQYF
TGTGCCAGCAGCCAAGATCCAGGAACTAGCTCCTACGAGCAGTACTTC
>TRBV15|TRBD1|.|TRBJ2-2
CATSSRQGANTGELFF
TGTGCCACCAGCAGCAGACAGGGGGCGAACACCGGGGAGCTGTTTTTT
>TRBV10-3|TRBD2|.|TRBJ2-3
CAIRTSLAGDTDTQYF
TGTGCCATCAGGACGTCCCTAGCGGGGGACACAGATACGCAGTATTTT
>TRBV10-3|TRBD1|.|TRBJ1-5
CAIAAQGANQPQHF
TGTGCCATCGCGGCACAGGGGGCAAATCAGCCCCAGCATTTT
>TRBV19|TRBD1|.|TRBJ1-5
CASSGPDRVNQPQHF
TGTGCCAGTAGTGGGCCTGACAGGGTGAATCAGCCCCAGCATTTT
>TRBV6-4|.|.|TRBJ1-2
CASSDSKRPSFNYGYTF
TGTGCCAGCAGTGACTCGAAGCGGCCAAGCTTTAACTATGGCTACACCTTC
>TRBV9|.|few|TRBJ2-1
CASSRRGQSSYNEQFF
TGTGCCAGCAGCCGCCGAGGTCAAAGCTCCTACAATGAGCAGTTCTTC
>TRBV15|TRBD1|.|TRBJ1-2
CATSRDGTGRGDYGYTF
TGTGCCACCAGCAGAGATGGGACAGGGCGAGGGGACTATGGCTACACCTTC
>TRBV5-1|.|.|TRBJ2-3
CASSLYQATDTQYF
TGCGCCAGCAGCTTGTATCAGGCGACAGATACGCAGTATTTT
>TRBV5-1|TRBD1|.|TRBJ1-6
CASSVTGFVGSPLHF
TGCGCCAGCAGCGTGACAGGGTTCGTCGGTTCACCCCTCCACTTT
>TRBV12-3/TRBV12-4|TRBD1|.|TRBJ2-1
CASSRDSYNEQFF
TGTGCCAGCAGTCGGGACAGCTACAATGAGCAGTTCTTC